This T cell receptor (beta chain) was sequenced in a study of response to subunit inactivated influenza vaccine. Study-wide results and caveats: The authors suggested that every seasonal influenza vaccination recruits few new T cells.

TCRdb re-called the RT-PCR reads through MiXCR, storing one row per CDR3 protein. The sample carries around 500,000 distinct CDR3 sequences, about a tenth recorded once. The germline V gene encodes CDR1 DFQATT and CDR2 SNEGSKA (reference sequence). V lost 7 bases to trimming and J lost 5 bases, with 11 bases between them. The CDR3 is 11 amino acids. This clonotype has at least ten counts. Its specificity is not known. Sequencing used PBMCs from blood, obtained 40 to 50 days after vaccination. V and J are TRBV20-1 and TRBJ2-5, with D possibly being TRBD2 (5 bases). This sequence was found in a man between 50 and 59 years old who received an inactivated influenza vaccine. This CDR3 reads CSESRGETQYF. CDR3 bases: TGCAGTGAATCTAGAGGGGAGACCCAGTACTTC.